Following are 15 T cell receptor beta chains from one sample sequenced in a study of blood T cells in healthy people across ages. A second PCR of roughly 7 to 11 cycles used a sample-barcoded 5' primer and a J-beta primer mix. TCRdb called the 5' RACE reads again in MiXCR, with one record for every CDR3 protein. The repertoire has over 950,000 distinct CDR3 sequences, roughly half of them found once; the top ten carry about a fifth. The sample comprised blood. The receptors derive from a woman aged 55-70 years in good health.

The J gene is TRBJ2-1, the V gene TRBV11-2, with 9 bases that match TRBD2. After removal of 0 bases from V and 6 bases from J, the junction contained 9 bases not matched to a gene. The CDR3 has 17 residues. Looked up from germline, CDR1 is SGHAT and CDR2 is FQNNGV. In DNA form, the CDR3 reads TGTGCCAGCAGCTTAGAGCTAGGCGGGAGGGCCGCCAATGAGCAGTTCTTC. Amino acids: CASSLELGGRAANEQFF.

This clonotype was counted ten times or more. CDR3 sequence (DNA): TGTGCCAGCAGTGTTACAGGGGATCTTAGGGAGACCCAGTACTTC. This encodes CASSVTGDLRETQYF. The J gene is TRBJ2-5, the V gene TRBV9, with 7 bases aligning to TRBD1. Germline CDR1 is SGDLS and CDR2 is YYNGEE. This CDR3 region has 15 residues. The J segment lost 5 bases and the V segment lost 5 bases, leaving 12 bases of the junction unmatched. Together with reference TRBV9 and TRBJ2-5, the CDR3 gives the full variable domain: DSGVTQTPKHLITATGQRVTLRCSPRSGDLSVYWYQQSLDQGLQFLIQYYNGEERAKGNILERFSAQQFPDLHSELNLSSLELGDSALYFCASSVTGDLRETQYFGPGTRLLVL.

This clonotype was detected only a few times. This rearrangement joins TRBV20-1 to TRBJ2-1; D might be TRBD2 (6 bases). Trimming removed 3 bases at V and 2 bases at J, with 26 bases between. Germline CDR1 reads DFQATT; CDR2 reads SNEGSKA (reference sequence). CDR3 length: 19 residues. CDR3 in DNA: TGCAGTGCTAGCGGTCGGGCGAGAGGGGCGGGAACCCCCTACAATGAGCAGTTCTTC. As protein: CSASGRARGAGTPYNEQFF.

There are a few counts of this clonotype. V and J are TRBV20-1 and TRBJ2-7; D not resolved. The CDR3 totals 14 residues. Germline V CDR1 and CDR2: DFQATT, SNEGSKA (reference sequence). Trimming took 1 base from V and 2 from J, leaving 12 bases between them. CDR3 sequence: CSARVGLNTYEQYF. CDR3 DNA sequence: TGCAGTGCTAGAGTCGGCCTCAACACCTACGAGCAGTACTTC.

In DNA form, the CDR3 reads TGCAGCACCCGGACTAGCGGTCCATACAATGAGCAGTTCTTC. Translating gives CSTRTSGPYNEQFF. The chain has TRBV29-1 and TRBJ2-1, with TRBD2 matching over 10 bases. Germline-derived CDR1 and CDR2 are SQVTM and ANQGSEA. The CDR3 runs to 14 residues. With 8 bases clipped from V and 4 bases from J, the junction kept 8 bases outside the gene matches.

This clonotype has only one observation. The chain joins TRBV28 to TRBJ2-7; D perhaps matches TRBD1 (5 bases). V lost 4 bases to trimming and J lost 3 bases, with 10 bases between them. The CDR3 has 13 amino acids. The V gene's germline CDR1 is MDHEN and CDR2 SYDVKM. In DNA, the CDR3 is TGTGCCAGCAGTTCCCCAGGGCTCTACGAGCAGTACTTC. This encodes CASSSPGLYEQYF.

The CDR3 here is CSAKNSGRAVYEQYF. The CDR3, as DNA: TGCAGTGCCAAGAATAGCGGGAGGGCCGTTTACGAGCAGTACTTC. The genes are TRBV20-1 and TRBJ2-7; 11 bases align to TRBD2. CDR1 is DFQATT and CDR2 is SNEGSKA in the germline V gene (reference sequence). The CDR3 has 15 amino acids. V was pared by 6 bases and J by 4 bases, with 11 bases of the junction left unmatched.

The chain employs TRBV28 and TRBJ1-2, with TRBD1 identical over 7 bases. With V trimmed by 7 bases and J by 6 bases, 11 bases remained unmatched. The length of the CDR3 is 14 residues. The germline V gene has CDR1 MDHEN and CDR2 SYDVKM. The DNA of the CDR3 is TGTGCCAGCAAAAACCGCAGGGGGGGCAATGGCTACACCTTC. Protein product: CASKNRRGGNGYTF.

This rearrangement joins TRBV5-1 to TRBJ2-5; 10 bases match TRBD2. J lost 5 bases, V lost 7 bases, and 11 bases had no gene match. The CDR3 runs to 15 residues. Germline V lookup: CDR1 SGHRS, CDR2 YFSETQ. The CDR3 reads CASWSGLAVYETQYF. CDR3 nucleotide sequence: TGCGCCAGCTGGAGCGGACTAGCGGTTTATGAGACCCAGTACTTC.

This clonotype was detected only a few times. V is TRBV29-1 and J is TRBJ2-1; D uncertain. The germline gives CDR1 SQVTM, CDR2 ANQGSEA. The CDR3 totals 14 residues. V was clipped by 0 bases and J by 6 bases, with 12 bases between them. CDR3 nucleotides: TGCAGCGTTGAAGATCGTCGTCAGGTCAATGAGCAGTTCTTC. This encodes CSVEDRRQVNEQFF.

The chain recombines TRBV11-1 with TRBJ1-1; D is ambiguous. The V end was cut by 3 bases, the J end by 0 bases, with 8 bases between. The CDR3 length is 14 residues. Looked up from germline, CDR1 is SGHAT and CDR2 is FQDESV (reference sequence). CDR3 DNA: TGTGCCAGCAGCTTTGGGAGTGTGAACACTGAAGCTTTCTTT. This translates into CASSFGSVNTEAFF.

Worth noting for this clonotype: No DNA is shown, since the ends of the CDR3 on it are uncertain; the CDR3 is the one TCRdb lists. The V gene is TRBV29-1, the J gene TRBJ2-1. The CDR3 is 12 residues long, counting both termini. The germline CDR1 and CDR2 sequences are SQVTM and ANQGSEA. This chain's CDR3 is CSAPRYSCRVFF.

The CDR3 sequence: CASSLTGGARQPQHF. CDR3 in DNA: TGTGCCAGCAGCTTAACAGGGGGCGCACGGCAGCCCCAGCATTTT. The chain joins TRBV7-2 to TRBJ1-5, with 9 bases aligning to TRBD1. CDR3 length: 15 residues. With V trimmed by 2 bases and J by 7 bases, 6 bases remained unmatched. Germline CDR1 is SGHTA and CDR2 is FQGNSA.

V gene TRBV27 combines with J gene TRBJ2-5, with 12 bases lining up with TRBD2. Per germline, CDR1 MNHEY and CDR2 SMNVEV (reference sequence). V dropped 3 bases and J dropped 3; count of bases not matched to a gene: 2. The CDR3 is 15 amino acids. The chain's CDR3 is CASSFWTSGKETQYF. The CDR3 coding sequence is TGTGCCAGCAGTTTCTGGACTAGCGGGAAAGAGACCCAGTACTTC.

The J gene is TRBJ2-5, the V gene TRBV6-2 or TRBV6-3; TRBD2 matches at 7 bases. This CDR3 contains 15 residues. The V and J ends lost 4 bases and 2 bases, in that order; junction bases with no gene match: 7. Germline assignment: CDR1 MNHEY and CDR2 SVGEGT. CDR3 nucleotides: TGTGCCAGCAGTTCCAGGACTAGAGGACAAGAGACCCAGTACTTC. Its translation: CASSSRTRGQETQYF.